The T cell receptor beta chain under discussion was sequenced for a study of shared clonotypes between healthy human individuals. The table came from immunoSEQ multiplex PCR; TCRdb's copy has only in-frame clones and leaves some out. This table has 660,000 or so clones, about 95% appearing once. Details on this clone: Its antigen is as yet unknown.

In the naive CD8 group, cells lacked CD45RO and were positively selected for CCR7, so terminally differentiated effector memory CD45RA+ cells were left out. Germline values: CDR1 SGHDT, CDR2 YYEEEE. This CDR3 spans 14 amino acids. Trimming cost V 4 bases and J 1 base, with 11 bases left between them. Findings and limits, study-wide: It was the few donors that limited the genetic and exposure-history diversity represented.

V gene TRBV5-6 combines with J gene TRBJ1-1, with a weak D call TRBD1 (5 bases). Input material: naive CD8+ T cells sorted from blood. The receptor was derived from a woman between 25 and 40 years old in good health. The CDR3 reads CASSREGKNTEAFF. The CDR3 bases are TGTGCCAGCAGCCGGGAGGGGAAGAACACTGAAGCTTTCTTT.